This T cell receptor (beta chain) was identified during a study of blood T cell repertoires in COVID-19 (dated by TCRdb to 2020 to 2022). Describing the broader study: Samples from collaborators originated in the United States, Italy and Spain and spanned both the acute and convalescent phases of COVID-19. The material from the prospective study consisted of cDNA or gDNA derived from T cells, B-cell-depleted T cells, or PBMCs. Subjects who had been exposed to COVID-19, were actively infected with it, or had recovered from it provided the deeply sampled blood TCRbeta repertoires that made up the dataset. A freely available public database, intended as a resource for researchers studying the immune response to SARS-CoV-2, is where the repertoires were released. Samples were obtained from the ongoing ImmuneRACE study (first 160 participants) and from about 1,300 subjects provided by 6 global collaborators. Nearly every sample came with metadata listing a de-identified subject ID, COVID-19 status, age in years and sex. Where HLA class I and class II types were available, the types were taken from metadata supplied by the sample provider, not from assay-based typing. The research as a whole found: How much clinical and demographic metadata was included differed by source and by participant, and the metadata was provided uncurated.

Whole blood was collected in K2EDTA tubes by collaborating institutions according to the institutions' own protocols. Collaborator samples were shipped for TCRbeta analysis as frozen whole blood, isolated PBMCs, or DNA extracted from either sample type. Comments on this clone: What antigen it recognizes has not been identified. No much larger clone exists at a distance of one base, and base qualities are not known.

Ends trimmed: V by 0 bases, J by 4 bases; bases unmatched to a gene: 5. From the cysteine up to the phenylalanine, the CDR3 has a length of 16 residues. Here the CDR3 DNA is all that survives: 48 bases in frame from base 1. According to the germline V gene, CDR1 reads MNHNS and CDR2 reads SASEGT. The immunoSEQ Assay, a bias-controlled multiplex PCR, was used to amplify TCRbeta CDR3 regions from genomic DNA. Concerning the study's data processing: The number of nucleated cells in each sample was estimated by amplification of reference gene primers within the assay. To quantify the absolute abundance of each unique TCRbeta CDR3 rearrangement, sequence reads were collapsed and filtered. For each sample, productive Simpson clonality was calculated as the square root of Simpson's diversity index across productive rearrangements. Imported from immuneACCESS, the table was reduced by TCRdb to in-frame sequences with V and J called. These copies leave out some clones; in studies compared against another copy, an unresolved V gene accounts for under half, and the cause of the remainder is not known. Clonal size and the V and J genes are those of that table, whereas D and trimming came from the DNA. Across this sample there are hundreds of thousands of clones, with around 84% seen only once. Around 1.4% of the sample is held by the ten biggest clonotypes.

The rearrangement joined TRBV6-1 to TRBJ2-1, with 8 bases aligning to TRBD1. This sequence was found in a man between 70 and 80 years old with acute or convalescent COVID-19. The sample was peripheral blood. The CDR3 reads CASSEAPGTGYNEQFF. In nucleotides, the sequence is TGTGCCAGCAGTGAAGCCCCCGGGACAGGATACAATGAGCAGTTCTTC.